These 12 T cell receptor beta chains were all obtained from the same sample, sequenced in a study of Ad26.COV2.S vaccination and SARS-CoV-2 variants. The sample's treatment: around 19 received Ad26.COV2.S at low or high dose, single or two shots; about 5 received placebo; per-sample allocation not given. The samples date from day 63 after the first vaccine or placebo injection. Sequencing used immunoSEQ multiplex PCR; TCRdb keeps in-frame clones, though not all of them. The profile covers hundreds of thousands of clones, with more than 80% appearing a single time and over 1.3% taken by the ten largest. The sample was peripheral blood, taken in a trial of Ad26.COV2.S vaccine versus placebo. These receptors all stem from a person aged 18-60 years who received the Ad26.COV2.S COVID-19 vaccine or a placebo.

The chain employs TRBV5-5 and TRBJ1-6; 7 positions agree with TRBD1. Trimming took 6 bases from V and 7 from J; bases not matched to a gene: 4. Germline CDR1 and CDR2: SGHKS and YYEKEE (reference sequence). There are 13 residues in the CDR3. The CDR3 protein is CASNRDSNSPLHF. The CDR3 DNA reads TGTGCCAGCAACCGGGACAGCAATTCACCCCTCCACTTT. The variable domain in full, completed from reference TRBV5-5 and TRBJ1-6, reads DAGVTQSPTHLIKTRGQQVTLRCSPISGHKSVSWYQQVLGQGPQFIFQYYEKEERGRGNFPDRFSARQFPNYSSELNVNALLLGDSALYLCASNRDSNSPLHFGNGTRLTVT.

This clone came up once. This sample also contains other DNA sequences that code for the same CDR3. The chain carries TRBV6-5 and TRBJ1-2; maybe TRBD1 (5 bases). Trimming removed 0 bases at V and 2 bases at J, with 7 bases between. Germline lookup yields CDR1 MNHEY and CDR2 SVGAGI. The CDR3 is 14 amino acids. CDR3: CASSYSRGNYGYTF. The CDR3 DNA reads TGTGCCAGCAGTTACTCGAGGGGAAACTATGGCTACACCTTC.

The V call is TRBV5-4, the J call TRBJ2-4; 7 positions agree with TRBD1. This CDR3 comprises 15 residues. V lost 8 bases to trimming and J lost 1 base; unmatched junction nucleotides: 9. From germline, CDR1 is SGHNT and CDR2 YYREEE (reference sequence). CDR3 DNA: TGTGCCAGTTCTCGACAGGGCCAGGCCAAAAACATTCAGTACTTC. Amino acids: CASSRQGQAKNIQYF.

For the CDR3, the DNA is TGTGCCAGCACCCAAGGACAACTTCTCGACAATGAGCAGTTCTTC. Translation gives CASTQGQLLDNEQFF. This rearrangement joins TRBV11-2 to TRBJ2-1; D is perhaps TRBD1 (5 bases). The CDR3 extends over 15 amino acids. The germline gives CDR1 SGHAT, CDR2 FQNNGV. V gave up 7 bases and J gave up 5 bases, with 18 bases separating them.

This chain uses TRBV9 with TRBJ1-4; tentative D call: TRBD1 (5 bases). This CDR3 region has 15 residues. CDR1 and CDR2 (germline): SGDLS, YYNGEE. V was trimmed by 7 bases and J by 3 bases, leaving 16 bases between them. The CDR3 DNA follows: TGTGCCAGCGGCCTCCGGGACGGTCCTAATGAAAAACTGTTTTTT. Translated, it gives CASGLRDGPNEKLFF.

The chain is built from TRBV29-1 and TRBJ1-2, with TRBD1 matching 10 bases. Trimming cost V 7 bases and J 5 bases; bases outside gene matches: 10. The CDR3 covers 14 residues. Germline V gene data show CDR1 as SQVTM and CDR2 as ANQGSEA. The CDR3 DNA reads TGCAGCGCTGACCGGACAGGGGGAAGGTATGGCTACACCTTC. This translates into CSADRTGGRYGYTF.

The genes are TRBV6-2 or TRBV6-3 and TRBJ2-3; D is unclear. The CDR3 spans 12 residues. V shed 5 bases and J shed 5 bases, with 8 bases lying between them. From germline, CDR1 is MNHEY and CDR2 SVGEGT. The CDR3 bases are TGTGCCAGCAGTCTTTTTCGAGATACGCAGTATTTT. Protein: CASSLFRDTQYF.

The J gene is TRBJ2-7, the V gene TRBV3-1 (or the pseudogene TRBV3-2); no definite D call. The CDR3 runs 14 residues. The V gene's germline CDR1 is LGHDT and CDR2 YNNKEL (reference sequence). V lost 1 base and J 0 bases, leaving 7 bases between the germline ends. Here the CDR3 DNA reads TGTGCCAGCAGCCAAGCAAGGAGCTCCTACGAGCAGTACTTC. Translated, it gives CASSQARSSYEQYF.

The chain joins TRBV5-1 to TRBJ2-7, with TRBD2 matching 9 bases. Germline V gene lookup returns CDR1 SGHRS and CDR2 YFSETQ. Germline trimming cut 4 bases from V and 3 bases from J; bases unmatched to any gene: 14. There are 17 residues in the CDR3. DNA for the CDR3: TGCGCCAGCAGCCCAATAGCGGGAGTGGGGGTCGGCTACGAGCAGTACTTC. This translates into CASSPIAGVGVGYEQYF.

The gene calls are TRBV18 and TRBJ1-5, with 10 nucleotides matching TRBD1. The V and J ends lost 3 bases and 0 bases, in that order; junction bases with no gene match: 11. CDR1 is KGHSH and CDR2 is LQKENI in the germline V gene. The CDR3 spans 19 residues. The CDR3 DNA reads as TGTGCCAGCTCACCGACCCCCGGGACAGGGGAATATAGCAATCAGCCCCAGCATTTT. Translation gives CASSPTPGTGEYSNQPQHF.

Comment on this clone: The identical CDR3 is also encoded by other nucleotide sequences in the sample. The chain couples TRBV7-9 to TRBJ2-7; D is unclear. The germline CDR1 and CDR2 sequences are SEHNR and FQNEAQ (reference sequence). The CDR3 runs 14 residues. Trimming stripped 1 base from V and 0 bases from J, with 7 bases between. The CDR3 loop reads CASSLEGSSYEQYF. The DNA of the CDR3 is TGTGCCAGCAGCTTAGAGGGAAGCTCCTACGAGCAGTACTTC.

V is TRBV5-1 and J is TRBJ1-1; the D is unclear. V was clipped by 0 bases and J by 0 bases, with 6 bases between them. The CDR3 runs 14 residues. Germline values: CDR1 SGHRS, CDR2 YFSETQ. This CDR3 reads CASSLGVMNTEAFF. CDR3 nucleotides: TGCGCCAGCAGCTTGGGGGTCATGAACACTGAAGCTTTCTTT.